Described below is a single T cell receptor beta chain sequence and its context. Its antigen remains unknown. This sample stems from a study of blood T cells in healthy people across ages. Regarding the study as a whole: The study found more naive CD4+ cells and higher diversity in long-lived than aged donors. Naive T cell percentage showed a strong correlation with the diversity of TCR beta. Unsorted PBMCs ruled out conclusive naive versus antigen-experienced comparison.

The use of a sample-barcoded 5' primer and a J-beta primer mix characterized a second PCR of roughly 7 to 11 cycles. From the 5' RACE reads, TCRdb called clonotypes with MiXCR, one entry per CDR3 protein. The data hold 1.5 million to 2 million distinct CDR3 sequences, with roughly 49% observed a single time. The sequence was obtained from a woman between 35 and 50 years old in good health. What was sequenced was blood.

The CDR3 bases are TGTGCCAGCAGATACACTAGCGGAGGGTCGAGTGAGCAGTTCTTC. Its protein product is CASRYTSGGSSEQFF. The V and J genes are TRBV28 and TRBJ2-1; 8 bases are a match to TRBD2. Per the germline V gene, CDR1 is MDHEN and CDR2 is SYDVKM. With 6 bases clipped from V and 9 bases from J, the junction kept 13 bases outside the gene matches. CDR3 size: 15 residues.